A single sample gave rise to the 17 T cell receptor beta chains below, sequenced in a study of T cell repertoires in cytomegalovirus infection. TCRdb reanalysed the reads using MiXCR and keeps one entry per CDR3 protein. The table includes hundreds of thousands of distinct CDR3 sequences, approximately 46% detected once. Antigen specificity for these receptors is unknown. The input for sequencing was cultured PBMCs, taken from culture after CMV antigen stimulation. These receptors originate from a human donor in good health (CMV status not recorded). Some clones in this sample may be carry-over from other donors' samples.

The J gene is TRBJ2-1, the V gene TRBV11-3; possibly TRBD1 or TRBD2 for D (5 bases each). Trimming shortened V by 4 bases and J by 6 bases, and 13 bases separated the two germline ends. The germline V gene has CDR1 SGHNT and CDR2 YENEEA. This CDR3 comprises 14 residues. In DNA form, the CDR3 reads TGTGCCAGCAGCTATGGGGGTATGGGCAATGAGCAGTTCTTC. Translating gives CASSYGGMGNEQFF.

This clonotype was recorded a few times. The rearrangement uses TRBV6-2 or TRBV6-3 and TRBJ2-3; 10 bases are shared with TRBD2. CDR1 is MNHEY and CDR2 is SVGEGT in the germline V gene. The V gene end was trimmed by 6 bases and the J gene end by 3 bases; junction bases not matched to a gene: 3. The CDR3 loop spans 14 amino acids. CDR3 amino acids: CASRRAGGTDTQYF. The CDR3 DNA sequence: TGTGCCAGCAGGAGAGCGGGAGGGACAGATACGCAGTATTTT.

The V gene is TRBV5-1, the J gene TRBJ2-7; D perhaps matches TRBD2 (6 bases). CDR1 and CDR2 (germline): SGHRS, YFSETQ. Trimming took 4 bases from V and 2 from J, leaving 16 bases between them. This CDR3 contains 15 residues. Written as DNA, the CDR3 is TGCGCCAGCAGCACGGGACTTCTCGGCGCCTACGAGCAGTACTTC. As protein: CASSTGLLGAYEQYF.

This sequence joins TRBV7-2 and TRBJ1-3; 7 bases map to TRBD1. Germline lookup yields CDR1 SGHTA and CDR2 FQGNSA. CDR3 length: 15 residues. Trimming removed 4 bases from V and 0 bases from J; junction bases left unmatched: 3. CDR3 region: CASSWDRSSGNTIYF. Here the CDR3 DNA reads TGTGCCAGCAGCTGGGACAGAAGCTCTGGAAACACCATATATTTT. Full variable domain (missing parts from reference TRBV7-2 and TRBJ1-3): GAGVSQSPSNKVTEKGKDVELRCDPISGHTALYWYRQSLGQGLEFLIYFQGNSAPDKSGLPSDRFSAERTGGSVSTLTIQRTQQEDSAVYLCASSWDRSSGNTIYFGEGSWLTVV.

The J gene is TRBJ2-5, the V gene TRBV12-3 or TRBV12-4; D may be TRBD2 (6 bases). Trimming took 6 bases from V and 5 from J, leaving 19 bases between them. The CDR3 has 15 amino acids. The DNA of the CDR3 is TGTGCCAGCAGATGGGGACTCCGGGGTGGGGAGACCCAGTACTTC. Translated: CASRWGLRGGETQYF.

The rearrangement uses TRBV20-1 and TRBJ1-2; D not resolved. From germline, CDR1 is DFQATT and CDR2 SNEGSKA (reference sequence). Trimming stripped 1 base from V and 0 bases from J, with 18 bases between. The CDR3 runs 17 residues. The CDR3 loop reads CSARVAVGKTANYGYTF. The CDR3 bases are TGCAGTGCTAGAGTGGCGGTCGGGAAAACAGCTAACTATGGCTACACCTTC.

This chain joins TRBV19 and TRBJ2-1, with 7 bases fitting TRBD2. The V gene end was trimmed by 4 bases and the J gene end by 8 bases; junction bases not matched to a gene: 8. Germline V gene data show CDR1 as LNHDA and CDR2 as SQIVND (reference sequence). This CDR3 contains 14 residues. The CDR3 DNA sequence: TGTGCCAGTAGTAGGCGGGGAGGGTTGTATGAGCAGTTCTTC. Its protein is CASSRRGGLYEQFF.

This clonotype was seen more than once but under ten times. The rearrangement joins TRBV6-6 to TRBJ2-3; D possibly matches TRBD1 or TRBD2 (5 bases each). Trimming stripped 2 bases from V and 6 bases from J, with 12 bases between. There are 14 residues in the CDR3. Germline-derived CDR1 and CDR2 are MNHNY and SVGAGI (reference sequence). CDR3: CASSYGTAADTQYF. CDR3 bases: TGTGCCAGCAGTTACGGGACCGCGGCCGATACGCAGTATTTT.

The chain couples TRBV18 to TRBJ2-1; a weak D match, TRBD1 (5 bases). This CDR3 region has 15 residues. Deletions cut 3 bases from V and 0 bases from J, with 9 bases between. The germline CDR1 and CDR2 sequences are KGHSH and LQKENI. CDR3 sequence (DNA): TGTGCCAGCTCACCTGGCAGGGTCTCCTACAATGAGCAGTTCTTC. Encoded protein: CASSPGRVSYNEQFF.

The chain uses TRBV4-1 and TRBJ2-2, with 8 bases matching TRBD1. Looked up from germline, CDR1 is MGHRA and CDR2 is YSYEKL. The CDR3 has 16 amino acids. V dropped 6 bases and J dropped 2; count of bases not matched to a gene: 8. The CDR3 loop reads CASSRRGQGNTGELFF. In nucleotides, the CDR3 is TGCGCCAGCAGTCGGAGAGGACAGGGTAACACCGGGGAGCTGTTTTTT.

The chain combines TRBV6-5 with TRBJ2-7; the D call may be TRBD1 or TRBD2 (5 bases each). The CDR3 is 13 amino acids. Germline assignment: CDR1 MNHEY and CDR2 SVGAGI. V shed 5 bases and J shed 4 bases, with 12 bases lying between them. CDR3 residues: CASSAPGPYEQYF. CDR3 in DNA: TGTGCCAGCAGTGCTCCGGGACCTTACGAGCAGTACTTC.

This rearrangement joins TRBV4-1 to TRBJ1-5; 7 nucleotides line up with TRBD1. The CDR3 contains 16 residues. CDR1 is MGHRA, CDR2 YSYEKL, per germline. J was trimmed by 4 bases and V by 3 bases; bases with no gene match: 9. CDR3 region: CASSHDRDIVNQPQHF. CDR3 DNA sequence: TGCGCCAGCAGCCACGACAGGGATATAGTAAATCAGCCCCAGCATTTT.

This clonotype was observed a single time. The J gene is TRBJ2-1, the V gene TRBV20-1; D possibly corresponds to TRBD2 (7 bases). The germline V gene has CDR1 DFQATT and CDR2 SNEGSKA (reference sequence). The CDR3 consists of 12 residues. Between the trimmed V and J ends, which lost 0 bases and 15 bases, there was a span of 15 bases. The DNA for the CDR3 is TGCAGTGCTAGAGATCAAAGGGGGGGGTGGTTCTTC. It specifies CSARDQRGGWFF.

The chain employs TRBV12-3 or TRBV12-4 and TRBJ2-5; tentative D call: TRBD2 (5 bases). V was clipped by 4 bases and J by 1 base, with 10 bases between them. The CDR3 is 14 amino acids. CDR3 sequence reads: CASSWSGFQETQYF. As DNA, the CDR3 is TGTGCCAGCAGTTGGAGCGGCTTCCAAGAGACCCAGTACTTC.

The CDR3 reads CASSLAPAGIKETQYF. The CDR3 DNA sequence: TGTGCCAGCAGCTTAGCCCCAGCGGGGATTAAGGAGACCCAGTACTTC. The chain carries TRBV7-2 and TRBJ2-5; 7 positions match TRBD2. CDR1 and CDR2 from the germline V gene are SGHTA and FQGNSA. V trimming: 0 bases; J trimming: 5 bases; junction bases outside the gene matches: 9. The CDR3 has 16 amino acids.

V usage is TRBV28 and J usage is TRBJ1-5; weak D call: TRBD1 (5 bases). This CDR3 region has 14 residues. Trimming took off 3 bases at V and 11 bases at J, with 17 bases between the two ends. Germline CDR1 is MDHEN and CDR2 is SYDVKM. For the CDR3, the DNA is TGTGCCAGCAGTTTCGGAGGGGCCCCGGGGGCCCAGCATTTT. This sequence encodes CASSFGGAPGAQHF.

This clonotype was observed once. V and J are TRBV20-1 and TRBJ2-4; TRBD2 might be the D (5 bases). This CDR3 has 13 amino acids. V was cut by 5 bases and J by 8 bases, with 16 bases left in between. Germline V gene data show CDR1 as DFQATT and CDR2 as SNEGSKA (reference sequence). The CDR3 region has the DNA TGCAGTGCTCCACGTGGCTCCGGGGACATTCAGTACTTC. As protein: CSAPRGSGDIQYF.